This is a list of T cell receptor beta chains from one sample in a study of PD-1 blockade in classical Hodgkin lymphoma. The method was immunoSEQ multiplex PCR; TCRdb's version includes in-frame clones alone and lacks a portion of them. Of approximately 160,000 clones listed, approximately 80% were seen once; the top ten hold approximately 9.6%. The sample here was peripheral blood mononuclear cells (PBMCs), taken before the second cycle of nivolumab. These receptors were taken from a human donor with classical Hodgkin lymphoma. CDR3s include the opening cysteine and the closing phenylalanine or tryptophan. A D gene is named only where the DNA matches it firmly. Only some rows state a clone size, as once, few, many or a class for expanded clones.

>TRBJ2-7|TRBD1|TRBV5-1|-
TGCGCCAGCAGCTCGGCTAAGACAGGGACCTTCTACGAGCAGTACTTC
CASSSAKTGTFYEQYF
>TRBJ2-2|-|TRBV6-5|few
TGTGCCAGCAGTTACCGCGTTCGCGGGGAGCTGTTTTTT
CASSYRVRGELFF
>TRBJ1-3|-|TRBV5-6|-
TGTGCCAGCAGCTTAACCGGGAAGGGGCGCTCTGGAAACACCATATATTTT
CASSLTGKGRSGNTIYF
>TRBJ1-5|-|TRBV5-6|-
TGTGCCAGCAGCATACAGGGATATAGCAATCAGCCCCAGCATTTT
CASSIQGYSNQPQHF
>TRBJ2-7|-|TRBV6-5|-
TGTGCCAGCAGTTACTCGATGGGGGTGGGGGAGCAGTACTTC
CASSYSMGVGEQYF
>TRBJ1-1|-|TRBV5-1|-
TGCGCCAGCAGCTTGTCGGGGGCGAACACTGAAGCTTTCTTT
CASSLSGANTEAFF
>TRBJ2-3|-|TRBV7-9|-
TGTGCCAGCAGCTTAGCGCCGGGGGCGAGCACAGATACGCAGTATTTT
CASSLAPGASTDTQYF
>TRBJ2-7|-|TRBV11-2|-
TGTGCCAGCAGCTCCTCTTGGGGGGTTTACGAGCAGTACTTC
CASSSSWGVYEQYF
>TRBJ2-1|TRBD2|TRBV27|-
TGTGCCAGCAGTTTATTTAAACCGGGACTAGCCATCAATGAGCAGTTCTTC
CASSLFKPGLAINEQFF
>TRBJ1-5|TRBD1|TRBV10-3|many
TGTGCCATCAGTGTTGGGGACAGTAGCAATCAGCCCCAGCATTTT
CAISVGDSSNQPQHF
>TRBJ2-7|TRBD1|TRBV14|-
TGTGCCAGCAGGACCGGGACAGGCCCCTACGAGCAGTACTTC
CASRTGTGPYEQYF
>TRBJ1-1|TRBD1|TRBV5-4|-
TGTGCCAGCAGCCCTACAGGGGGGAACACTGAAGCTTTCTTT
CASSPTGGNTEAFF
>TRBJ1-3|TRBD1|TRBV4-1|few
TGCGCCAGCAGCCGCTCTAAGGGTCCCGGGACAGACACTGGAAACACCATATATTTT
CASSRSKGPGTDTGNTIYF
>TRBJ1-1|-|TRBV5-1|-
TGCGCCAGCAGCTCCCCCGAGACAGGGAACACTGAAGCTTTCTTT
CASSSPETGNTEAFF
>TRBJ1-2|TRBD1|TRBV2|-
TGTGCCAGCAGGGGGACAGCGGGCGGCTACACCTTC
CASRGTAGGYTF
>TRBJ2-1|TRBD1|TRBV5-1|-
TGCGCCAGCAGCTCCTGGACAGGGGGCTACAATGAGCAGTTCTTC
CASSSWTGGYNEQFF
>TRBJ2-1|TRBD2|TRBV4-3|-
TGCGCCAGCAGCCAGCTGGTAGCGGGAGCCAATGAGCAGTTCTTC
CASSQLVAGANEQFF
>TRBJ2-7|TRBD1|TRBV10-1|-
TGCGCCAGCAAAGACAGGGCGCAAGGAGACGAGCAGTACTTC
CASKDRAQGDEQYF
>TRBJ1-4|TRBD1|TRBV5-1|-
TGCGCCAGCAGGCAAACATTTGGGACAGGGGGCGCGAGTGAAAAACTGTTTTTT
CASRQTFGTGGASEKLFF
>TRBJ2-7|-|TRBV6-1|-
TGTGCCAGCAGTTCCCCGGGGCTGTCCTACGAGCAGTACTTC
CASSSPGLSYEQYF
>TRBJ1-4|TRBD1|TRBV6-5|-
TGTGCCAGCAGATCACAGGGGGCGTCTGAAAAACTGTTTTTT
CASRSQGASEKLFF
>TRBJ2-7|TRBD1|TRBV15|-
TGTGCCACCAGCAGAGGGACAGGGGCAGCCTACGAGCAGTACTTC
CATSRGTGAAYEQYF
>TRBJ1-2|TRBD1|TRBV5-6|-
TGTGCCAGCAGCTTGCGCGCAGGGGGCAGCTATGGCTACACCTTC
CASSLRAGGSYGYTF
>TRBJ2-3|TRBD2|TRBV18|-
TGTGCCAGCTCACCCCCCGGGGGGGGCCCCGGGACAGATACGCAGTATTTT
CASSPPGGGPGTDTQYF
>TRBJ1-2|TRBD1|TRBV7-9|-
TGTGCCAGCAGCTTAGATCGTGGACAGGGGGCGAGGTATGGCTACACCTTC
CASSLDRGQGARYGYTF
>TRBJ2-5|TRBD2|TRBV7-2|-
TGTGCCAGCAGCTTTGGACTAGCGGGGGCCAAAGAGACCCAGTACTTC
CASSFGLAGAKETQYF
>TRBJ2-3|TRBD2|TRBV5-1|-
TGCGCCAGCAGCCCAGACCCGGGACTAGCGGGGGGGGGCTCAGATACGCAGTATTTT
CASSPDPGLAGGGSDTQYF
>TRBJ1-4|-|TRBV30|-
TGTGCCTGGAGTGCCCCTAATGAAAAACTGTTTTTT
CAWSAPNEKLFF
>TRBJ2-7|TRBD2|TRBV7-3|few
TGTGCCAGCAGCTTAATTGAGGACGGGAGGTTTGCCTACGAGCAGTACTTC
CASSLIEDGRFAYEQYF
>TRBJ1-2|-|TRBV14|-
TGTGCCAGCGGCCAGCGGATACTCGGGTTCTACACCTTC
CASGQRILGFYTF
>TRBJ2-3|TRBD2|TRBV7-3|few
TGTGCCAGCAGCCAAAATTTACTTATGGCGGGAGGGATCACAGATACGCAGTATTTT
CASSQNLLMAGGITDTQYF
>TRBJ1-1|-|TRBV19|-
TGTGCCAGTAGTCGACTCCTCTACACAGACACTGAAGCTTTCTTT
CASSRLLYTDTEAFF
>TRBJ1-1|-|TRBV6-1|-
TGTGCCAGCAGCAGTATGAACACTGAAGCTTTCTTT
CASSSMNTEAFF
>TRBJ2-7|TRBD1|TRBV6-5|-
TGTGCCAGCAGCCGGGGACAGGGGGTAGGAGAGCAGTACTTC
CASSRGQGVGEQYF
>TRBJ1-4|TRBD1|TRBV6-6|-
TGTGCCAGCAGTTCTCCAGGGACAGGGAGGTTTGAAAAACTGTTTTTT
CASSSPGTGRFEKLFF
>TRBJ2-2|TRBD1|TRBV2|-
TGTGCCAGCGTTTGGGACAGCAATACCGGGGAGCTGTTTTTT
CASVWDSNTGELFF
>TRBJ1-5|TRBD1|TRBV7-9|-
TGTGCCAGCAGCTCGACAGGGACACGGCAGCCCCAGCATTTT
CASSSTGTRQPQHF
>TRBJ1-2|-|TRBV18|-
TGTGCCAGCTCACCACCGACAGATTCTAACTATGGCTACACCTTC
CASSPPTDSNYGYTF
>TRBJ2-7|-|TRBV7-9|-
TGTGCCAGCAGCCCACACGCGGGACCAGGATACGAGCAGTACTTC
CASSPHAGPGYEQYF
>TRBJ1-1|-|TRBV4-3|-
TGCGCCAGCAGCCAAGAACGGGAGGTGCGAACGAACACTGAAGCTTTCTTT
CASSQEREVRTNTEAFF